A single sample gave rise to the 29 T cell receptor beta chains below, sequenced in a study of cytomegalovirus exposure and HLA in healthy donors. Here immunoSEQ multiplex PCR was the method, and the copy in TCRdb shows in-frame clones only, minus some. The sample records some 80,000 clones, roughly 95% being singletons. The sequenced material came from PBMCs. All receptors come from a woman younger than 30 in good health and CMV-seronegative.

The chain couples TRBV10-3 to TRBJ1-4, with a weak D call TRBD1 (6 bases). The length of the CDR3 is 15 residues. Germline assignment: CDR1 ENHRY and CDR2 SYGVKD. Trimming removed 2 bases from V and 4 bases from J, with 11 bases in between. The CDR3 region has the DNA TGTGCCATCAGTGAGGCCCGGACAGATAATGAAAAACTGTTTTTT. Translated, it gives CAISEARTDNEKLFF.

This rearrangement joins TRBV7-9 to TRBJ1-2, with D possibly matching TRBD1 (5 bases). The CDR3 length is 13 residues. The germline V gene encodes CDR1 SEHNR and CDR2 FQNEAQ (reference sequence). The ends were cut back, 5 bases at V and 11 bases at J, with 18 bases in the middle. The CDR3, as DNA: TGTGCCAGCAGCCCAGAGGTGAGACAGAGGTACACCTTC. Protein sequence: CASSPEVRQRYTF. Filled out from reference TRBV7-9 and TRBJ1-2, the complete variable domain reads DTGVSQNPRHKITKRGQNVTFRCDPISEHNRLYWYRQTLGQGPEFLTYFQNEAQLEKSRLLSDRFSAERPKGSFSTLEIQRTEQGDSAMYLCASSPEVRQRYTFGSGTRLTVV.

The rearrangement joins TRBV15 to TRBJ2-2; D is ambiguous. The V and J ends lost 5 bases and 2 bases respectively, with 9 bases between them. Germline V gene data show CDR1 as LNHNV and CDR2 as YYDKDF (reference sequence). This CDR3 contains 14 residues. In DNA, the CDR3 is TGTGCCACCAGCCTTGCGCATAACACCGGGGAGCTGTTTTTT. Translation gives CATSLAHNTGELFF.

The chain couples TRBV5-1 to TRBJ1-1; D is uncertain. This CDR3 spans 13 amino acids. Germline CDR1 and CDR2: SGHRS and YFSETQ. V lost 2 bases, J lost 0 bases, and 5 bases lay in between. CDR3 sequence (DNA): TGCGCCAGCAGCTTCCTATTGAACACTGAAGCTTTCTTT. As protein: CASSFLLNTEAFF.

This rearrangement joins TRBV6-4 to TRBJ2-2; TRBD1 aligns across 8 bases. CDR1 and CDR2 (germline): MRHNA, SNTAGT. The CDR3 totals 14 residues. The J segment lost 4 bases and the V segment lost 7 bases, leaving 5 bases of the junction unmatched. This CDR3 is CASKGQGGTGELFF. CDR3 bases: TGTGCCAGCAAAGGACAGGGCGGCACCGGGGAGCTGTTTTTT.

The CDR3 nucleotides read TGTGCCAGCAGCTCCCGGGGGGGACTGCACTACGAGCAGTACTTC. This sequence encodes CASSSRGGLHYEQYF. This chain uses TRBV7-2 with TRBJ2-7; 8 bases match TRBD2. Germline CDR1 is SGHTA and CDR2 is FQGNSA. Losses at the gene ends were 4 bases for V and 3 bases for J; bases not matched to a gene: 8. The CDR3 totals 15 residues.

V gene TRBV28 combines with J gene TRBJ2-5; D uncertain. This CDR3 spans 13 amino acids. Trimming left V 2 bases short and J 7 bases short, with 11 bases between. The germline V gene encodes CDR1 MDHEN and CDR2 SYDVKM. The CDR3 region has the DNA TGTGCCAGCAGTTTACTGGCCCAGCGGACCCAGTACTTC. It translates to CASSLLAQRTQYF.

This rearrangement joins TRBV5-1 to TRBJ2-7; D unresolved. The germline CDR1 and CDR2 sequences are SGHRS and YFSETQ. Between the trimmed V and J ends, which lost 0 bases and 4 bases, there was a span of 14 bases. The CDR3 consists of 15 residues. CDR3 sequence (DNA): TGCGCCAGCAGCTTGGAGGCAGCGAATTCATACGAGCAGTACTTC. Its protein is CASSLEAANSYEQYF.

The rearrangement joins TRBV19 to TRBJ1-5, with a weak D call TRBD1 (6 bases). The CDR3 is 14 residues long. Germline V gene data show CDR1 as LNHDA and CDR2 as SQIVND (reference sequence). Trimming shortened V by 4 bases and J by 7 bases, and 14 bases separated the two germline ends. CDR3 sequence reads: CASSRGGGAQPQHF. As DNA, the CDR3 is TGTGCCAGTAGTAGGGGTGGGGGGGCCCAGCCCCAGCATTTT.

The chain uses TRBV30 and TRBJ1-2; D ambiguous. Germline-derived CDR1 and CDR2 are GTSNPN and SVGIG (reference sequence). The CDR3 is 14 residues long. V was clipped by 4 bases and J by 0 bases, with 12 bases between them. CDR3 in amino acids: CAWNTETSNYGYTF. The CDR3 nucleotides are TGTGCCTGGAACACAGAAACTTCTAACTATGGCTACACCTTC.

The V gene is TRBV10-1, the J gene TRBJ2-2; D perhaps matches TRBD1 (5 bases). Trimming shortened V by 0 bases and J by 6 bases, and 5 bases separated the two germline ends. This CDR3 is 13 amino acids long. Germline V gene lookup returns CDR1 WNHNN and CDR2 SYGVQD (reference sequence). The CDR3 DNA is TGCGCCAGCAGTGAGTCAGGGGCCGGGGAGCTGTTTTTT. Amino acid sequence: CASSESGAGELFF.

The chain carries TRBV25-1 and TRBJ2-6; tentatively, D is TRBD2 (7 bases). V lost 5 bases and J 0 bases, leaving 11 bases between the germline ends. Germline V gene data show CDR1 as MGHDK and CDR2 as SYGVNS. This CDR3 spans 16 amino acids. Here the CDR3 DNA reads TGTGCCAGCAGTTGGGGGGGCATCTCTGGGGCCAACGTCCTGACTTTC. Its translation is CASSWGGISGANVLTF.

In DNA, the CDR3 is TGTGCCAGCAAGGTACGGGAGAACACTGAAGCTTTCTTT. Translating it yields CASKVRENTEAFF. This chain links TRBV6-4 with TRBJ1-1; D uncertain. The CDR3 consists of 13 residues. The germline CDR1 and CDR2 sequences are MRHNA and SNTAGT. Trimming removed 7 bases at V and 1 base at J, with 10 bases between.

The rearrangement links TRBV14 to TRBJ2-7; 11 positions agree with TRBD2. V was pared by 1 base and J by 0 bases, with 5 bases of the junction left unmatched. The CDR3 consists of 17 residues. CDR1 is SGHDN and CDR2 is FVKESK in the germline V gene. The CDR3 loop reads CASSQVFTSGSSYEQYF. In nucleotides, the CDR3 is TGTGCCAGCAGCCAAGTATTCACTAGCGGGAGCTCCTACGAGCAGTACTTC.

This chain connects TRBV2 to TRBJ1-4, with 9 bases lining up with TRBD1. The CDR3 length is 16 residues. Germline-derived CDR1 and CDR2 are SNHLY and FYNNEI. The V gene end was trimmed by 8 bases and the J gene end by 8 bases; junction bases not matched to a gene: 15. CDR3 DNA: TGTGCCAGCTTCGGGACAGGGACCCCCTGGGGGGAAAAACTGTTTTTT. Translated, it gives CASFGTGTPWGEKLFF.

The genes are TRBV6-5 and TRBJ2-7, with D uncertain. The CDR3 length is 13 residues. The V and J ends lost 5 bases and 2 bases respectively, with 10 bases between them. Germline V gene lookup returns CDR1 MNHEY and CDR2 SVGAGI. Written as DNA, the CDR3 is TGTGCCAGCAGTACCACCGGTACCTACGAGCAGTACTTC. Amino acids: CASSTTGTYEQYF.

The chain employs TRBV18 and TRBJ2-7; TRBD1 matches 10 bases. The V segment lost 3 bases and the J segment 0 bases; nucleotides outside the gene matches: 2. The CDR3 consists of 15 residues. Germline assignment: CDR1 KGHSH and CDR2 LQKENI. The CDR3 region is CASSPTGGPSYEQYF. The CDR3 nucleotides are TGTGCCAGCTCACCGACAGGGGGCCCCTCCTACGAGCAGTACTTC.

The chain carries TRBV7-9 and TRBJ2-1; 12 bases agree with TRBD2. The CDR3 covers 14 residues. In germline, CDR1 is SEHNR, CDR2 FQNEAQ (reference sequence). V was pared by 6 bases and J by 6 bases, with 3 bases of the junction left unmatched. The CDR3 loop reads CASRRTSGINEQFF. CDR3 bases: TGTGCCAGCAGACGGACTAGCGGGATCAATGAGCAGTTCTTC.

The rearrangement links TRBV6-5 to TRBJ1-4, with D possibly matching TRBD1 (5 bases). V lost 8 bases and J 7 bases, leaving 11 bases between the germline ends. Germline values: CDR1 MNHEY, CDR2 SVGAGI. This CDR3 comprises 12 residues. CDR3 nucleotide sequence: TGTGCCAGCGGATTGGGGGGTGAAAAACTGTTTTTT. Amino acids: CASGLGGEKLFF.

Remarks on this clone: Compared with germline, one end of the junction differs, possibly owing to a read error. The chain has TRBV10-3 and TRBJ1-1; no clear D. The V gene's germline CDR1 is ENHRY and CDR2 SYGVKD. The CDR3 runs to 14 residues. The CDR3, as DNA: TGTGCCACCAGTGAACTAAGCGATTCGACTGAAGCTTTCTTT. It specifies CATSELSDSTEAFF.

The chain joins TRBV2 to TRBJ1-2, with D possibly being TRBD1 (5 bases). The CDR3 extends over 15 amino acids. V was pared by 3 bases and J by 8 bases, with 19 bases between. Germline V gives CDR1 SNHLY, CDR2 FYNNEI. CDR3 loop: CASSEGPAGPRGYTF. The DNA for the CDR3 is TGTGCCAGCAGTGAGGGCCCGGCAGGGCCTCGCGGCTACACCTTC. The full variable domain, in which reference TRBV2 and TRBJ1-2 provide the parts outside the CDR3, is EPEVTQTPSHQVTQMGQEVILRCVPISNHLYFYWYRQILGQKVEFLVSFYNNEISEKSEIFDDQFSVERPDGSNFTLKIRSTKLEDSAMYFCASSEGPAGPRGYTFGSGTRLTVV.

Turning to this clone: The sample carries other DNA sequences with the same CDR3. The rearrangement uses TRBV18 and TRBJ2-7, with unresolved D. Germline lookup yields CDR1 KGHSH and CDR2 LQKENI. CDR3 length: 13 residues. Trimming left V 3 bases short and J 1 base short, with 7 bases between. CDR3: CASSPPSSYEQYF. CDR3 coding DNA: TGTGCCAGCTCACCCCCCTCTTCCTACGAGCAGTACTTC.

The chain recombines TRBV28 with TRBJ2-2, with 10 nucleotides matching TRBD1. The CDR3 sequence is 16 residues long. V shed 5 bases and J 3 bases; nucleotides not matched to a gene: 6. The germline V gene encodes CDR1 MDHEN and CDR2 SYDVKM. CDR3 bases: TGTGCCAGCAGTCCGCAAGGACAGGGGGACACCGGGGAGCTGTTTTTT. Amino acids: CASSPQGQGDTGELFF.

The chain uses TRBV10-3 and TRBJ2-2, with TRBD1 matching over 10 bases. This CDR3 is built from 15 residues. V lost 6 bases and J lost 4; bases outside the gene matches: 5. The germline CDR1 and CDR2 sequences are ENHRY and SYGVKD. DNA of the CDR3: TGTGCCATCAGCGACAGGGGGCTTGTCACCGGGGAGCTGTTTTTT. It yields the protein CAISDRGLVTGELFF.

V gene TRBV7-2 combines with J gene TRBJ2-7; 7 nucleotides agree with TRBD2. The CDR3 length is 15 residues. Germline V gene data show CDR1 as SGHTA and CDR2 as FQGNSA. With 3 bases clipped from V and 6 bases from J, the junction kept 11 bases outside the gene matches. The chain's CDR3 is CASSFQRELAGEQYF. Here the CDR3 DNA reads TGTGCCAGCAGCTTCCAGCGGGAACTTGCGGGCGAGCAGTACTTC. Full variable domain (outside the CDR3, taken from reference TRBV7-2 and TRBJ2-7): GAGVSQSPSNKVTEKGKDVELRCDPISGHTALYWYRQSLGQGLEFLIYFQGNSAPDKSGLPSDRFSAERTGGSVSTLTIQRTQQEDSAVYLCASSFQRELAGEQYFGPGTRLTVT.

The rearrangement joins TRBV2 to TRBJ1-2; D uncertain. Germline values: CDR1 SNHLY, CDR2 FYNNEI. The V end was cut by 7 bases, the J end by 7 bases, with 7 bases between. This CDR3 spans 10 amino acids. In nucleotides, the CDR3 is TGTGCCAGCAACCCGAGTGGCTACACCTTC. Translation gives CASNPSGYTF. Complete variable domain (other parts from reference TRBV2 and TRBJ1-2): EPEVTQTPSHQVTQMGQEVILRCVPISNHLYFYWYRQILGQKVEFLVSFYNNEISEKSEIFDDQFSVERPDGSNFTLKIRSTKLEDSAMYFCASNPSGYTFGSGTRLTVV.

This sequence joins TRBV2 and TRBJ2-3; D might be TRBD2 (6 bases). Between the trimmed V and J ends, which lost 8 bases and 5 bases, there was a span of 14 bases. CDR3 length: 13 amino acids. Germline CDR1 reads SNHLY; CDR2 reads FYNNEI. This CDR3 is CASGRDFKDTQYF. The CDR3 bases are TGTGCCAGCGGACGGGACTTTAAAGATACGCAGTATTTT.

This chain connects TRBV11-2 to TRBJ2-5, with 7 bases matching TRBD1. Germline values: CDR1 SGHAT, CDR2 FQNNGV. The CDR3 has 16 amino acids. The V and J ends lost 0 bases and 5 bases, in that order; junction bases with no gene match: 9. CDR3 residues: CASSLDIYRGQETQYF. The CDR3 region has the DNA TGTGCCAGCAGCTTAGACATATACAGGGGTCAGGAGACCCAGTACTTC.

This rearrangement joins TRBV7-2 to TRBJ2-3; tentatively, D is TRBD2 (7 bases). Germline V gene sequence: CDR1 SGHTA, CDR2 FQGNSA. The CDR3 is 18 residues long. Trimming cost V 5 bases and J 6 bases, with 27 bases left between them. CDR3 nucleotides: TGTGCCAGCAGCCATTGGGGGGGCAGGGGATTTTACGGCGATACGCAGTATTTT. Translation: CASSHWGGRGFYGDTQYF.